The clone carrying this TCR beta chain occurred a few times. The antigen remains undetermined. The sample is drawn from a study of post-analysis software for immune sequencing data. Broader study findings: When patients were compared with controls, 4 or 5 TRBV segments were more frequent, TRBV5-6, TRBV5-1 and TRBV20-1 among them.

The CDR3 sequence is 15 residues long. Trimming removed 0 bases from V and 4 bases from J, with 15 bases in between. The germline gives CDR1 DFQATT, CDR2 SNEGSKA (reference sequence). Unique molecular identifiers had been added to the TCR beta cDNA libraries. cDNA molecules numbering 400,000 to 550,000 came from roughly 1 to 10 million T cells. In TCRdb, the PCR reads were re-called with MiXCR into one record per CDR3 protein. The table records some 370,000 distinct CDR3 sequences, less than 40% of them present only once. This clonotype was obtained from a girl under 18 with multiple sclerosis. The sample consisted of blood. The chain combines TRBV20-1 with TRBJ1-2; D uncertain. The CDR3 loop is CSARDDSRRPYGYTF. CDR3 nucleotides: TGCAGTGCTAGAGATGATTCTAGACGGCCCTATGGCTACACCTTC.